This TCR beta chain was sequenced in a study of graft-versus-host responses after intestinal transplantation. V was trimmed by 0 bases and J by 4 bases, leaving 17 bases between them. Germline V gene lookup returns CDR1 SGHRS and CDR2 YFSETQ. The CDR3 has 16 amino acids. TCRdb's table, derived via immunoSEQ multiplex PCR, lists solely in-frame clones and lacks some. The sample shows 20,000 to 25,000 clones, roughly half of them seen only once. Whole-study results and caveats: High graft-versus-host to host-versus-graft clonal ratios were found in allografts of patients who had graft-donor T cell macrochimerism. Detection of GvH clones occurred in recipient marrow, and some had their first appearance in ileum or blood.

This receptor was taken from a human patient who received an intestinal transplant. The material was alloreactive CD4+ T cells from a mixed lymphocyte reaction culture, obtained before intestinal transplant. Subset of the sample: CFSE-low proliferating T cells sorted from approximately 6-day pre-transplant mixed lymphocyte reaction (GvH or HvG direction). J is TRBJ2-7 and V is TRBV5-1, with D possibly being TRBD2 (6 bases). CDR3 sequence reads: CASSLGSPGGVYEQYF. The CDR3 DNA reads as TGCGCCAGCAGCTTGGGTTCGCCCGGAGGGGTTTACGAGCAGTACTTC.